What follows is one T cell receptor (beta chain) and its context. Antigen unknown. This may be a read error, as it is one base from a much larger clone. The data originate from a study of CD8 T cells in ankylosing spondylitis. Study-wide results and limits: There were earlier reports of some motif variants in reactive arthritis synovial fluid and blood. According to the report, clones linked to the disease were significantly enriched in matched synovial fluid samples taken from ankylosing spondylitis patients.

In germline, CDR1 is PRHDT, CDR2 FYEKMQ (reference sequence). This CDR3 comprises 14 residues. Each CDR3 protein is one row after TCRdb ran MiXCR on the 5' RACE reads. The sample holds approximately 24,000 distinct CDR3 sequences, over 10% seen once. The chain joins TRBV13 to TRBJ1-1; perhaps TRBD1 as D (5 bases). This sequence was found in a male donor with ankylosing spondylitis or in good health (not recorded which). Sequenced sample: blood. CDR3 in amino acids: CVSSPLGGSTEAFF. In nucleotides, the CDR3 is TGTGTCAGCAGCCCTTTGGGGGGGAGCACTGAAGCTTTCTTT.